The 27 T cell receptor beta chains below were found in one sample sequenced in a study of T cells after yellow fever vaccination. TCRdb analysed the 5' RACE reads with MiXCR anew, one entry per CDR3 protein. The repertoire holds under 300,000 distinct CDR3 sequences, with 13% as singletons. Specimen: CD4+ T cells sorted from PBMCs, collected 45 days after the yellow fever booster vaccination. These receptors were collected from a man younger than 40 who received the YFV17D yellow fever vaccine.

In its sample, this clonotype was seen many times. This chain uses TRBV18 with TRBJ2-3; D is uncertain. V dropped 2 bases and J dropped 6 bases, with 3 bases sitting between them. Germline V gives CDR1 KGHSH, CDR2 LQKENI. The CDR3 spans 11 residues. The CDR3 protein is CASSPADTQYF. The CDR3 region has the DNA TGTGCCAGCTCACCAGCTGATACGCAGTATTTT.

This clonotype has just a few counts. J is TRBJ2-1 and V is TRBV18; possibly TRBD2 for D (5 bases). The CDR3 is 14 amino acids. Trimming took 3 bases from V and 2 from J, leaving 8 bases between them. Germline loops: CDR1 KGHSH, CDR2 LQKENI. Written as DNA, the CDR3 is TGTGCCAGCTCACCGGAGGCCCCCTACAATGAGCAGTTCTTC. It is translated as CASSPEAPYNEQFF. The entire variable domain, with the rest obtained from reference TRBV18 and TRBJ2-1, is as follows: NAGVMQNPRHLVRRRGQEARLRCSPMKGHSHVYWYRQLPEEGLKFMVYLQKENIIDESGMPKERFSAEFPKEGPSILRIQQVVRGDSAAYFCASSPEAPYNEQFFGPGTRLTVL.

This chain uses TRBV5-4 with TRBJ2-2; the match to TRBD2 covers 12 bases. CDR3 size: 22 residues. In germline, CDR1 is SGHNT, CDR2 YYREEE (reference sequence). The V gene end was trimmed by 0 bases and the J gene end by 1 base; junction bases not matched to a gene: 16. DNA for the CDR3: TGTGCCAGCAGCTTGGGAGACAGGGGGCGAAGACTAGCGGGAGTGAACACCGGGGAGCTGTTTTTT. Its protein is CASSLGDRGRRLAGVNTGELFF.

A few counts support this clonotype. The chain couples TRBV6-5 to TRBJ2-2; no clear D gene. The CDR3 loop spans 15 amino acids. Trimming pared 2 bases from V and 4 bases from J, leaving 11 bases between. Germline assignment: CDR1 MNHEY and CDR2 SVGAGI. CDR3 loop: CASSYKGWGTGELFF. CDR3 in DNA: TGTGCCAGCAGTTACAAAGGGTGGGGCACCGGGGAGCTGTTTTTT.

This chain connects TRBV7-2 to TRBJ2-1; D is possibly TRBD2 (5 bases). V was pared by 5 bases and J by 7 bases, with 21 bases between. The CDR3 runs 16 residues. Germline CDR1 SGHTA, CDR2 FQGNSA. The CDR3 nucleotides are TGTGCCAGCAGCCTTCACCGGGGAAAAGGAGAGAATGAGCAGTTCTTC. This gives the protein CASSLHRGKGENEQFF. Drawing the rest from reference TRBV7-2 and TRBJ2-1, the complete variable domain is GAGVSQSPSNKVTEKGKDVELRCDPISGHTALYWYRQSLGQGLEFLIYFQGNSAPDKSGLPSDRFSAERTGGSVSTLTIQRTQQEDSAVYLCASSLHRGKGENEQFFGPGTRLTVL.

This chain joins TRBV5-5 and TRBJ2-1; 9 nucleotides line up with TRBD2. V shed 4 bases, J shed 2 bases, and the junction held 7 bases outside the gene matches. The germline V gene has CDR1 SGHKS and CDR2 YYEKEE (reference sequence). CDR3 length equals 16 residues. The DNA of the CDR3 is TGTGCCAGCAGCACTTATTCTAGCGGGGCCTACAATGAGCAGTTCTTC. It is translated as CASSTYSSGAYNEQFF.

This clonotype was counted between two and nine times. The rearrangement links TRBV23-1 to TRBJ1-5; D is unresolved. TRBV23-1 is identified as an open reading frame with a role that is uncertain. CDR3 length equals 13 residues. V was clipped by 6 bases and J by 8 bases, with 14 bases between them. The DNA of the CDR3 is TGCGCCAGCAGCCCCCGCAGGATTGAGCCCCAGCATTTT. The encoded protein is CASSPRRIEPQHF.

The rearrangement uses TRBV11-2 and TRBJ2-2; a weak D match, TRBD2 (6 bases). The V gene lost 0 bases and the J gene lost 10 bases, with 15 bases spanning the gap. The germline CDR1 and CDR2 sequences are SGHAT and FQNNGV. The CDR3 extends over 15 amino acids. CDR3 DNA: TGTGCCAGCAGCTTAGATCCGGCGGGGTTCGAGGAGCTGTTTTTT. Its translation is CASSLDPAGFEELFF.

This clonotype showed up just a few times. This chain links TRBV12-3 or TRBV12-4 with TRBJ2-1; the match to TRBD2 covers 9 bases. The CDR3 runs to 15 residues. Unmatched junction bases numbered 14, after V lost 7 bases and J lost 10 bases. CDR3 residues: CASTFSGGRAAEQFF. As DNA, the CDR3 is TGTGCCAGCACCTTTTCGGGCGGGAGGGCCGCCGAGCAGTTCTTC.

This clonotype turned up a few times. The chain joins TRBV6-5 to TRBJ2-3; D is perhaps TRBD2 (7 bases). Trimming removed 6 bases at V and 4 bases at J, with 14 bases between. Germline CDR1 reads MNHEY; CDR2 reads SVGAGI. The CDR3 spans 14 residues. The DNA of the CDR3 is TGTGCCAGCAGAGGCGGGGGCGGTGCAGATACGCAGTATTTT. Residues: CASRGGGGADTQYF.

In its sample, this clonotype was seen a few times. The chain couples TRBV20-1 to TRBJ2-3; possible D gene TRBD1, 5 bases. Germline CDR1 is DFQATT and CDR2 is SNEGSKA (reference sequence). V was pared by 3 bases and J by 1 base, with 11 bases between. The CDR3 length is 14 residues. The CDR3 spells CSARSWGGTDTQYF. The CDR3 DNA reads TGCAGTGCTAGGAGTTGGGGCGGCACAGATACGCAGTATTTT.

Here the CDR3 DNA reads TGTGCCAGCAGCTTGGACCCGGGAGGTCAAGAGACCCAGTACTTC. Amino acids: CASSLDPGGQETQYF. The rearrangement uses TRBV5-4 and TRBJ2-5; 7 bases are a match to TRBD2. The V gene end was trimmed by 0 bases and the J gene end by 2 bases; junction bases not matched to a gene: 4. This CDR3 contains 15 residues. CDR1 and CDR2 from the germline V gene are SGHNT and YYREEE (reference sequence).

A few counts support this clonotype. This chain uses TRBV15 with TRBJ1-2; D uncertain. This CDR3 is 12 amino acids long. Germline CDR1 LNHNV, CDR2 YYDKDF (reference sequence). Trimming removed 0 bases at V and 7 bases at J, with 6 bases between. The CDR3 DNA reads TGTGCCACCAGCAGAGACACGATTGGCTACACCTTC. Translation: CATSRDTIGYTF.

This clonotype occurred a few times. The chain carries TRBV4-3 and TRBJ2-5, with D perhaps TRBD2 (6 bases). This CDR3 spans 14 amino acids. The V gene's germline CDR1 is LGHNA and CDR2 YSLEER. V was cut by 3 bases and J by 7 bases, with 15 bases left in between. The chain's CDR3 is CASSQGSRAGTQYF. The CDR3 coding sequence is TGCGCCAGCAGCCAGGGATCTAGAGCGGGGACCCAGTACTTC.

The chain joins TRBV7-2 to TRBJ2-5; 7 bases are shared with TRBD2. Unmatched junction bases numbered 12, after V lost 6 bases and J lost 5 bases. Germline V gene lookup returns CDR1 SGHTA and CDR2 FQGNSA. This CDR3 is 15 amino acids long. CDR3 sequence (DNA): TGTGCCAGCAGTCTAAGACTAGCCGGCGGGGAGACCCAGTACTTC. It translates to CASSLRLAGGETQYF.

This clonotype was observed a few times. The chain has TRBV18 and TRBJ1-4, with D perhaps matching TRBD1 (5 bases). Germline V gene data show CDR1 as KGHSH and CDR2 as LQKENI. This CDR3 has 16 amino acids. Trimming removed 4 bases from V and 0 bases from J, with 12 bases in between. The CDR3 here is CASSLPGGATNEKLFF. CDR3 DNA: TGTGCCAGCTCACTCCCCGGAGGGGCAACTAATGAAAAACTGTTTTTT. Full variable domain (outside the CDR3, taken from reference TRBV18 and TRBJ1-4): NAGVMQNPRHLVRRRGQEARLRCSPMKGHSHVYWYRQLPEEGLKFMVYLQKENIIDESGMPKERFSAEFPKEGPSILRIQQVVRGDSAAYFCASSLPGGATNEKLFFGSGTQLSVL.

The chain is built from TRBV11-2 and TRBJ2-1; 7 bases agree with TRBD2. After removal of 5 bases from V and 0 bases from J, the junction contained 16 bases not matched to a gene. Germline V lookup: CDR1 SGHAT, CDR2 FQNNGV. The CDR3 runs to 19 residues. CDR3 DNA sequence: TGTGCCAGCAGCCTCAGGGCCGTTCGGGGACTAAGCTCCTACAATGAGCAGTTCTTC. It is translated as CASSLRAVRGLSSYNEQFF.

This clonotype showed up just a few times. The chain uses TRBV30 and TRBJ2-7; D unresolved. The CDR3 totals 12 residues. V lost 1 base and J 9 bases, leaving 13 bases between the germline ends. The V gene's germline CDR1 is GTSNPN and CDR2 SVGIG (reference sequence). CDR3: CAWSGAGNRQYF. CDR3 DNA: TGTGCCTGGAGTGGGGCTGGGAATCGGCAGTACTTC.

This clonotype was seen only a few times. The V gene is TRBV3-1, the J gene TRBJ2-1; D not resolved. The germline V gene has CDR1 LGHDT and CDR2 YNNKEL (reference sequence). The CDR3 is 12 residues long. The V gene lost 4 bases and the J gene lost 10 bases, with 11 bases spanning the gap. This CDR3 is CASSPYGREQFF. CDR3 nucleotides: TGTGCCAGCAGCCCATACGGGCGGGAGCAGTTCTTC.

V and J are TRBV7-2 and TRBJ2-5; TRBD2 agrees at 10 bases. The CDR3 has 14 residues. Trimming took 5 bases from V and 4 from J; bases not matched to a gene: 4. The V gene's germline CDR1 is SGHTA and CDR2 FQGNSA. The CDR3 nucleotides are TGTGCCAGCAGCACCGCTAGCGGGAGAGAGACCCAGTACTTC. Protein: CASSTASGRETQYF.

This clonotype has at least ten counts. This rearrangement joins TRBV6-5 to TRBJ2-1; TRBD1 or TRBD2 may be the D gene (7 bases each). The V gene's germline CDR1 is MNHEY and CDR2 SVGAGI. The CDR3 spans 13 residues. V lost 5 bases to trimming and J lost 12 bases, with 17 bases between them. CDR3: CASSSQGGGWQFF. The CDR3 nucleotides are TGTGCCAGCAGTAGCCAGGGGGGGGGATGGCAGTTCTTC.

The genes are TRBV9 and TRBJ2-1; TRBD2 agrees at 9 bases. The V gene end was trimmed by 3 bases and the J gene end by 0 bases; junction bases not matched to a gene: 7. Per the germline V gene, CDR1 is SGDLS and CDR2 is YYNGEE. This CDR3 region has 17 residues. Here the CDR3 reads CASSETSGIPSYNEQFF. The CDR3 region has the DNA TGTGCCAGCAGCGAGACTAGCGGAATCCCCTCCTACAATGAGCAGTTCTTC. The whole variable domain, remainder taken from reference TRBV9 and TRBJ2-1, is DSGVTQTPKHLITATGQRVTLRCSPRSGDLSVYWYQQSLDQGLQFLIQYYNGEERAKGNILERFSAQQFPDLHSELNLSSLELGDSALYFCASSETSGIPSYNEQFFGPGTRLTVL.

The chain is built from TRBV3-1 and TRBJ2-5; no clear D gene. CDR1 is LGHDT, CDR2 YNNKEL, per germline (reference sequence). CDR3 length: 16 residues. Trimming left V 0 bases short and J 5 bases short, with 16 bases between. The CDR3 DNA follows: TGTGCCAGCAGCCAAGATTCCACCCGCCCGTGGGAGACCCAGTACTTC. Translation: CASSQDSTRPWETQYF.

The chain combines TRBV3-1 with TRBJ2-1; D possibly matches TRBD1 or TRBD2 (5 bases each). The V end lost 4 bases, the J end lost 5 bases, and 18 bases lay between the germline ends. The CDR3 has 16 residues. CDR1 is LGHDT and CDR2 is YNNKEL in the germline V gene (reference sequence). The CDR3 DNA is TGTGCCAGCAGCCGTCGGGGCCCGTTATCGGACAATGAGCAGTTCTTC. This translates into CASSRRGPLSDNEQFF.

The chain links TRBV18 to TRBJ1-3, with D perhaps matching TRBD1 (5 bases). Trimming left V 6 bases short and J 6 bases short, with 18 bases between. Germline CDR1 KGHSH, CDR2 LQKENI. The CDR3 totals 15 residues. The CDR3 DNA reads TGTGCCAGCTCGGAAGGGACTCCTAACGCAAACACCATATATTTT. Protein: CASSEGTPNANTIYF.

This clonotype occurred a few times. The gene calls are TRBV12-3 or TRBV12-4 and TRBJ2-5; D is ambiguous. The V end was cut by 2 bases, the J end by 1 base, with 5 bases between. This CDR3 region has 13 residues. CDR3 region: CASSLNTQETQYF. The CDR3 DNA is TGTGCCAGCAGTTTAAACACCCAAGAGACCCAGTACTTC.

CDR3 residues: CSATQQGHTGELFF. In nucleotides, the CDR3 is TGCAGTGCTACCCAACAGGGCCACACCGGGGAGCTGTTTTTT. The genes are TRBV20-1 and TRBJ2-2; TRBD1 is a possible D gene (6 bases). V was trimmed by 4 bases and J by 3 bases, leaving 12 bases between them. Germline CDR1 reads DFQATT; CDR2 reads SNEGSKA (reference sequence). The CDR3 sequence is 14 residues long.